This T cell receptor (beta chain) was documented in a study of blood T cell repertoires in COVID-19. Study information: PBMCs, B-cell-depleted T cells, or T cells were the source of the cDNA or gDNA that made up the material.

Germline V gene sequence: CDR1 SGHRS, CDR2 YFSETQ. Trimming took off 4 bases at V and 5 bases at J, with 12 bases between the two ends. The CDR3 runs to 13 residues. Assay: immunoSEQ multiplex PCR; the TCRdb copy retains only in-frame clones and omits some. The sample includes 250,000 to 300,000 clones, 90% of them seen just once. What was sequenced was peripheral blood. The chain joins TRBV5-1 to TRBJ1-2; no firm D call. The sequence derives from a woman in her fifties or sixties with COVID-19, enrolled during active disease. In DNA, the CDR3 is TGCGCCAGCAGCAAAGAGACGGGTTATGGCTACACCTTC. It specifies CASSKETGYGYTF.